The following is a T cell receptor (beta chain) sequence with its context. Its antigen remains unknown. This sample also contains other DNA sequences that code for the same CDR3. Naive CD8 isolation took CD45RO-negative cells positively selected for CCR7 and excluded terminally differentiated effector memory CD45RA+ cells. This record comes from a study of shared clonotypes between healthy human individuals. Overall study context: The study used three CD4 naive, three CD4 memory, two CD8 naive and one CD8 memory plate per donor.

The study, taken as a whole, reports: Represented genetic and exposure-history diversity was restricted by having few donors.

Profiled with immunoSEQ multiplex PCR; TCRdb holds only in-frame clones, not every one. The sample includes about 1,900,000 clones, about 95% of them seen just once. The receptor comes from a man between 18 and 35 years old in good health. Specimen: naive CD8+ T cells sorted from blood.

CDR3 residues: CASSSGTGDGEQYF. The DNA for the CDR3 is TGTGCCAGCAGCTCCGGGACTGGGGACGGCGAGCAGTACTTC. V is TRBV7-9 and J is TRBJ2-7, with D perhaps TRBD2 (6 bases). Trimming took off 4 bases at V and 6 bases at J, with 16 bases between the two ends. Germline values: CDR1 SEHNR, CDR2 FQNEAQ (reference sequence). CDR3 length equals 14 residues. Together with reference TRBV7-9 and TRBJ2-7, the CDR3 gives the full variable domain: DTGVSQNPRHKITKRGQNVTFRCDPISEHNRLYWYRQTLGQGPEFLTYFQNEAQLEKSRLLSDRFSAERPKGSFSTLEIQRTEQGDSAMYLCASSSGTGDGEQYFGPGTRLTVT.